This TCR beta chain was captured by sequencing in a study of blood T cell repertoires in COVID-19. Study in general: The study drew acute and convalescent COVID-19 samples from the United States, Italy and Spain. PBMCs, B-cell-depleted T cells, or T cells were the source of the cDNA or gDNA that made up the material.

In the source study's methods: For nucleated cells, counts were estimated from reference gene primer amplification. Repertoires were generated with immunoSEQ multiplex PCR, while TCRdb's copy carries only in-frame clones and drops some. V, J and clone size reflect that table, while D and trimming were determined from the DNA. The sample has over 85,000 clones; over 75% are singletons. The TCR comes from a man aged 55 to 70 with acute or convalescent COVID-19. Sample: peripheral blood.

CDR3 nucleotides: TGCGCCAGCAGCCAAGATGTCTCGACAGGTTCCCCGAGCGATACGCAGTATTTT. It codes for CASSQDVSTGSPSDTQYF. V and J are TRBV4-3 and TRBJ2-3, with D possibly being TRBD1 (6 bases). Germline CDR1 and CDR2: LGHNA and YSLEER. The V gene lost 0 bases and the J gene lost 6 bases, with 22 bases spanning the gap. CDR3 length: 18 residues.